Listed below are T cell receptor beta chains from one sample, sequenced in a study of blood T cell repertoires in COVID-19. The method was immunoSEQ multiplex PCR; TCRdb's version includes in-frame clones alone and lacks a portion of them. The sample records about 230,000 clones, about 83% being singletons. The sample was peripheral blood. These receptors all come from a woman aged 45-60 years with acute or convalescent COVID-19. Both conserved end residues are part of each CDR3. D genes are given only for firm matches. Only part of the rows carry a size: once, few, many, or a class if the clone is expanded.

d_gene,v_gene,abundance,j_gene,CDR3nt,CDR3aa
TRBD2,TRBV6-2/TRBV6-3,.,TRBJ2-3,TGTGCCAGCAGTCGACTAGCAACAGATACGCAGTATTTT,CASSRLATDTQYF
.,TRBV18,.,TRBJ1-1,TGTGCCAGCTCAACAGGGACATTGAACACTGAAGCTTTCTTT,CASSTGTLNTEAFF
.,TRBV12-3/TRBV12-4,once,TRBJ1-1,TGTGCCAGCAGTTTATACGGGAACACTGAAGCTTTCTTT,CASSLYGNTEAFF
TRBD1,TRBV4-1,.,TRBJ2-7,TGCGCCAGCAGCCAAGGCGTAGGGGACAGGGGTCACGAGCAGTACTTC,CASSQGVGDRGHEQYF
TRBD2,TRBV2,few,TRBJ2-1,TGTGCCAGCAGTGGACTAGCTTCCCGCAATGAGCAGTTCTTC,CASSGLASRNEQFF
.,TRBV10-3,.,TRBJ1-3,TGTGCCATCAGTGAGCCGGACAGTGCTGGAAACACCATATATTTT,CAISEPDSAGNTIYF
.,TRBV6-6,.,TRBJ1-3,TGTGCCAGCAGTATCGGTGGAAACACCATATATTTT,CASSIGGNTIYF
.,TRBV5-1,.,TRBJ2-2,TGCGCCAGCAGCTTGGAGTTAGCTAGCACCGGGGAGCTGTTTTTT,CASSLELASTGELFF
TRBD1,TRBV30,few,TRBJ1-5,TGTGCCTGGCGGGACAGGGGGCGGAGCAATCAGCCCCAGCATTTT,CAWRDRGRSNQPQHF
TRBD1,TRBV6-6,once,TRBJ1-2,TGTGCCAGCAGTTACCAATTGACAGGGTATGGCTACACCTTC,CASSYQLTGYGYTF
TRBD2,TRBV5-1,.,TRBJ2-1,TGCGCCAGCAGCTGGCTAGCGGGGGGGAGCTCCTACAATGAGCAGTTCTTC,CASSWLAGGSSYNEQFF
.,TRBV9,few,TRBJ1-3,TGTGCCAGCAGCGCAAAATTACCGATTGGGAGCTCTGGAAACACCATATATTTT,CASSAKLPIGSSGNTIYF
TRBD1,TRBV20-1,once,TRBJ2-7,TGCAGTGGAGGGGGCGTGTACGAGCAGTACTTC,CSGGGVYEQYF
TRBD1,TRBV3-1/TRBV3-2,.,TRBJ2-7,TGTGCCAGCAGCCAAGAGAACAGGGGAAAAGGGGAGCAGTACTTC,CASSQENRGKGEQYF
.,TRBV7-8,few,TRBJ1-2,TGTGCCAGCAGCTTAAGTGAAAGGATGGGAGGGTTTGGCTACACCTTC,CASSLSERMGGFGYTF
TRBD1,TRBV5-4,.,TRBJ1-4,TGTGCCAGCAGCCAAACAGGGGTTGTTGAAAAACTGTTTTTT,CASSQTGVVEKLFF
.,TRBV30,.,TRBJ1-2,TGTGCCTGGACCCAGCCGAAAGGAGGTCGCTATGGCTACACCTTC,CAWTQPKGGRYGYTF
TRBD2,TRBV30,.,TRBJ2-6,TGTGCCTGGAAGTTTGCGGGAGTTCCTGGGGCCAACGTCCTGACTTTC,CAWKFAGVPGANVLTF
.,TRBV12-3/TRBV12-4,.,TRBJ2-5,TGTGCCAGCAGTTTGAGGGAACAAGAGACCCAGTACTTC,CASSLREQETQYF
.,TRBV28,.,TRBJ1-2,TGTGCCACCCGCCCCCAGGGTCTACACTATGGCTACACCTTC,CATRPQGLHYGYTF
.,TRBV9,.,TRBJ2-7,TGTGCCAGCAGCGTTGGGGGGAACCCCTACGAGCAGTACTTC,CASSVGGNPYEQYF
.,TRBV29-1,.,TRBJ2-5,TGCAGCTATGCTCGGGGTAGCCAAGAGACCCAGTACTTC,CSYARGSQETQYF
TRBD1,TRBV9,.,TRBJ1-2,TGTGCCAGCAGCCCACGGCAGGGGGTTTATGGCTACACCTTC,CASSPRQGVYGYTF
.,TRBV6-1,.,TRBJ1-1,TGTGCCAGCAGTGAATCCCGGAGGGGAGCTTTCTTT,CASSESRRGAFF
.,TRBV5-6,.,TRBJ1-3,TGTGCCAGCAGCTGGACAGACTCTGGAAACACCATATATTTT,CASSWTDSGNTIYF
.,TRBV28,.,TRBJ1-5,TGTGCCATATCTCGGGCGGGTGCGGATCAGCCCCAGCATTTT,CAISRAGADQPQHF
TRBD1,TRBV6-5,few,TRBJ1-4,TGTGCCAGCAGTACCACCGGGACAGGGAGAGAAAAACTGTTTTTT,CASSTTGTGREKLFF
.,TRBV10-3,.,TRBJ1-4,TGTGCCATCAGTGAACAGACTAATGAAAAACTGTTTTTT,CAISEQTNEKLFF
.,TRBV5-5,once,TRBJ1-5,TGTGCCAGCAGCTTGACAGGGTCGAACAATCAGCCCCAGCATTTT,CASSLTGSNNQPQHF
.,TRBV15,.,TRBJ1-2,TGTGCCACCAGCAGAAGGACATCCTACACCTTC,CATSRRTSYTF
.,TRBV19,.,TRBJ2-7,TGTGCCAGTAGCCTCTCCCCGGGAGTGAACGAGCAGTACTTC,CASSLSPGVNEQYF
.,TRBV19,.,TRBJ2-2,TGTGCCAGTACTATGGGGGCAGGGTCAGGGACCGGGGAGCTGTTTTTT,CASTMGAGSGTGELFF
.,TRBV7-9,.,TRBJ1-6,TGTGCCAGCAGCTTAGCAGGACATTATAATTCACCCCTCCACTTT,CASSLAGHYNSPLHF
TRBD1,TRBV7-2,once,TRBJ2-3,TGTGCCAGCAGCCCCGCCTCCGGGACAGGGGCAGATACGCAGTATTTT,CASSPASGTGADTQYF
TRBD2,TRBV3-1/TRBV3-2,.,TRBJ2-7,TGTGCCAGCAGCCTCGGGGGGGGCTCCTACGAGCAGTACTTC,CASSLGGGSYEQYF
TRBD1,TRBV6-4,.,TRBJ2-2,TGTGCCAGCAGTGAACAGGGGACCGGGGAGCTGTTTTTT,CASSEQGTGELFF
.,TRBV15,.,TRBJ1-3,TGTGCCACCAGCCCGATTCGGGGGTCTGGAAACACCATATATTTT,CATSPIRGSGNTIYF
.,TRBV24-1,.,TRBJ2-1,TGTGCCACCAGTGATTTCTTGGGGGGTCGGAGCGGCTCCTACAATGAGCAGTTCTTC,CATSDFLGGRSGSYNEQFF
.,TRBV5-5,.,TRBJ1-4,TGTGCCAGCAGCTCAGGGGCGTTGGCTAATGAAAAACTGTTTTTT,CASSSGALANEKLFF
.,TRBV5-8,.,TRBJ1-2,TGTGCCAGCAACCGGGGGGGGCTTAACTATGGCTACACCTTC,CASNRGGLNYGYTF
.,TRBV12-3/TRBV12-4,once,TRBJ1-1,TGTGCCAGCGGCAGTACAGCTTACACTGAAGCTTTCTTT,CASGSTAYTEAFF
.,TRBV30,.,TRBJ1-2,TGTGCCTGGAGTTTGACAAACCGATATGGCTACACCTTC,CAWSLTNRYGYTF